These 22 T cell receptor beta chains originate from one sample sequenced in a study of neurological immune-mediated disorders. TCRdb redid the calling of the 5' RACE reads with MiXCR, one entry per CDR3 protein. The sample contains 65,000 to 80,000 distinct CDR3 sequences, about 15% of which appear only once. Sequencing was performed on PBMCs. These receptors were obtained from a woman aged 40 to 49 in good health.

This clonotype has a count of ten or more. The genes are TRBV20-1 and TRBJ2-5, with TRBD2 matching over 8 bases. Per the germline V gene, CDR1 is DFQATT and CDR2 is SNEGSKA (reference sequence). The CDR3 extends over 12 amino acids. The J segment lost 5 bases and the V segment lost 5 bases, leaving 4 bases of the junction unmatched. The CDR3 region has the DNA TGCAGTGCTTGGACTAGCAGTGAGACCCAGTACTTC. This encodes CSAWTSSETQYF.

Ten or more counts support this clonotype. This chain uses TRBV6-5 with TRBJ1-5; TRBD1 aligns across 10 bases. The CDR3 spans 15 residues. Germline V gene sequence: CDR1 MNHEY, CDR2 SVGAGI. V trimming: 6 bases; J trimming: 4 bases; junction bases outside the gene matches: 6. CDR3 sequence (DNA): TGTGCCAGCAGCCTGACAGGGGGCTTTAATCAGCCCCAGCATTTT. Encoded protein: CASSLTGGFNQPQHF.

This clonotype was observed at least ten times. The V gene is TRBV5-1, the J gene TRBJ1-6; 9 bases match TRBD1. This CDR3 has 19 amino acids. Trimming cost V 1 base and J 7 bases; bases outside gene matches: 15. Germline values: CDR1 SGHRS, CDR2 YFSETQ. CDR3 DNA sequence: TGCGCCAGCAGCTTGCGACCCGTAACAGGGGGCGCTGAGAATTCACCCCTCCACTTT. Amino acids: CASSLRPVTGGAENSPLHF.

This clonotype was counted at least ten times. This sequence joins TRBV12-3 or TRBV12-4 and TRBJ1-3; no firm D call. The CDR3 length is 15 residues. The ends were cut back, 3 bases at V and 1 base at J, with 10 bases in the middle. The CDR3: CASSLDGRSGNTIYF. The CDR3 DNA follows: TGTGCCAGCAGTTTGGACGGGAGGTCTGGAAACACCATATATTTT.

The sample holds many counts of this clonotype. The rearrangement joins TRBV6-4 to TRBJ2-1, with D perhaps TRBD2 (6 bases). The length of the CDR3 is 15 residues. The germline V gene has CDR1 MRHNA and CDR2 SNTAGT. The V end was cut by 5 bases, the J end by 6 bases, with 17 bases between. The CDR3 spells CASSWSSSAGNEQFF. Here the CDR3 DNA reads TGTGCCAGCAGTTGGTCCTCCTCAGCGGGCAATGAGCAGTTCTTC.

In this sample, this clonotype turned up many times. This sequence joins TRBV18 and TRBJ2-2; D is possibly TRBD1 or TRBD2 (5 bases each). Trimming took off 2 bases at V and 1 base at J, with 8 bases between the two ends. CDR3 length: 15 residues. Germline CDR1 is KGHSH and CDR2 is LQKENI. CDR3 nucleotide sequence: TGTGCCAGCTCACCAGGGGGAAGGAACACCGGGGAGCTGTTTTTT. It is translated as CASSPGGRNTGELFF.

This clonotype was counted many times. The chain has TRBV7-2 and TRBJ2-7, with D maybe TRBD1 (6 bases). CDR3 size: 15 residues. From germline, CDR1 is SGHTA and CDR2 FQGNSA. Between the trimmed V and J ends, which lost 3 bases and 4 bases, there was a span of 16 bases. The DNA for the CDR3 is TGTGCCAGCAGCTTTCGACCAGGGGCGATGTACGAGCAGTACTTC. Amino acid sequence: CASSFRPGAMYEQYF.

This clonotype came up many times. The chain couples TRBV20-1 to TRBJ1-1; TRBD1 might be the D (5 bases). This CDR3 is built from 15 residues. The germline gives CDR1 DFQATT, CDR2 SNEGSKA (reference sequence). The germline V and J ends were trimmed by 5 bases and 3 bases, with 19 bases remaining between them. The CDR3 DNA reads TGCAGTGCTCTAAGCCCGGGGGGGGGGTACACTGAAGCTTTCTTT. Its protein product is CSALSPGGGYTEAFF.

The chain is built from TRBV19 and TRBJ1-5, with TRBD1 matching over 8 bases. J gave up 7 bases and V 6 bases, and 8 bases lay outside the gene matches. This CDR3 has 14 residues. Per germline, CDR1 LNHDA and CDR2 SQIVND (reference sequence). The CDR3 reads CASSRTGIGQPQHF. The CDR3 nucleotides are TGTGCCAGTAGCAGGACAGGGATTGGACAGCCCCAGCATTTT.

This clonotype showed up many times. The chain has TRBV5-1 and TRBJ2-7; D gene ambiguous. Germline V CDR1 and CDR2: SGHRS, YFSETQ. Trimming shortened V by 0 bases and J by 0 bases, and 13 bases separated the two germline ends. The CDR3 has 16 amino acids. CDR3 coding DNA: TGCGCCAGCAGCTTGGCCGACGTTCAGAGCTCCTACGAGCAGTACGTC. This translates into CASSLADVQSSYEQYV.

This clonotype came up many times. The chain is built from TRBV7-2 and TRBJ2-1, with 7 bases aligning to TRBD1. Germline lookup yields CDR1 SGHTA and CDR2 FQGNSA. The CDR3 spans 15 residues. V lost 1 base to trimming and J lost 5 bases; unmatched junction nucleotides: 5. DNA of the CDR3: TGTGCCAGCAGCTTAGAGGGGGCTTCCGACAATGAGCAGTTCTTC. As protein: CASSLEGASDNEQFF.

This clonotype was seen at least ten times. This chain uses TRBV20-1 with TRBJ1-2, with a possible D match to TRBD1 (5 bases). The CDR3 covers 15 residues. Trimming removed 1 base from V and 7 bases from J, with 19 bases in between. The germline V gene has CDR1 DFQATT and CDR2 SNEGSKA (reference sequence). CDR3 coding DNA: TGCAGTGCTAGAGTAGTAGGGACCCAGGGAGGTGGCTACACCTTC. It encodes CSARVVGTQGGGYTF.

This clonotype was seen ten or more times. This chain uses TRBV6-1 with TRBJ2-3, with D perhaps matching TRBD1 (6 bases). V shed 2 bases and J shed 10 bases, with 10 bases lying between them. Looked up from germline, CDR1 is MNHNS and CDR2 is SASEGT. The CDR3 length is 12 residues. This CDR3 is CASSELGGAQYF. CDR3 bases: TGTGCCAGCAGTGAACTTGGGGGCGCGCAGTATTTT.

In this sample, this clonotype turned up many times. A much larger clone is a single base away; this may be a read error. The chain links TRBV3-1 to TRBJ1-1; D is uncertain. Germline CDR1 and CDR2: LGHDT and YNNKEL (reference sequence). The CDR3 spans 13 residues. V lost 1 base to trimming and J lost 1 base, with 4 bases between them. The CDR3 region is CASSQGQNTEAFF. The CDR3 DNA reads TGTGCCAGCAGCCAAGGACAGAACACTGAAGCTTTCTTT.

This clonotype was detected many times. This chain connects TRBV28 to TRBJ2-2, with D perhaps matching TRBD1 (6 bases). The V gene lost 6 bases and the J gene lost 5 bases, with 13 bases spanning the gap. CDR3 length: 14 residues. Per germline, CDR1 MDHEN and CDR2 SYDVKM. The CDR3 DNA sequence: TGTGCCAGCAGCCAGGGGAGTGGGACCGGGGAGCTGTTTTTT. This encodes CASSQGSGTGELFF. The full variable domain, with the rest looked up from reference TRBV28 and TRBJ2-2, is DVKVTQSSRYLVKRTGEKVFLECVQDMDHENMFWYRQDPGLGLRLIYFSYDVKMKEKGDIPEGYSVSREKKERFSLILESASTNQTSMYLCASSQGSGTGELFFGEGSRLTVL.

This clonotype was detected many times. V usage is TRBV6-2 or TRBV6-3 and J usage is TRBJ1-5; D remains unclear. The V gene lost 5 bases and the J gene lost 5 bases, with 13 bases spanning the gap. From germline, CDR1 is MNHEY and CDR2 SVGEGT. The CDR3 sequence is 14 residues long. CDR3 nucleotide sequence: TGTGCCAGCAGTGCAGGAGGGTGGGATCAGCCCCAGCATTTT. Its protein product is CASSAGGWDQPQHF.

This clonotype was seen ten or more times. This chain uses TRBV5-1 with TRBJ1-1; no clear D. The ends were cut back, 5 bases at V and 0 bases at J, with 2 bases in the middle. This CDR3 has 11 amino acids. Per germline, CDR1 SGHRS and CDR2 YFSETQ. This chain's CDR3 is CASRLNTEAFF. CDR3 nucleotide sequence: TGCGCCAGCAGATTGAACACTGAAGCTTTCTTT. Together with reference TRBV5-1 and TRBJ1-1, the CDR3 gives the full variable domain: KAGVTQTPRYLIKTRGQQVTLSCSPISGHRSVSWYQQTPGQGLQFLFEYFSETQRNKGNFPGRFSGRQFSNSRSEMNVSTLELGDSALYLCASRLNTEAFFGQGTRLTVV.

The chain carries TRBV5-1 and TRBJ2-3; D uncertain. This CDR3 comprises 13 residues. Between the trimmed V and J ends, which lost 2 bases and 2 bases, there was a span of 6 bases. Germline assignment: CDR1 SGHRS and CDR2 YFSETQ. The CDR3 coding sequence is TGCGCCAGCAGCTTTATAATCACAGATACGCAGTATTTT. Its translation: CASSFIITDTQYF. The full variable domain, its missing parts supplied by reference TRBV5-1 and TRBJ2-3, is KAGVTQTPRYLIKTRGQQVTLSCSPISGHRSVSWYQQTPGQGLQFLFEYFSETQRNKGNFPGRFSGRQFSNSRSEMNVSTLELGDSALYLCASSFIITDTQYFGPGTRLTVL.

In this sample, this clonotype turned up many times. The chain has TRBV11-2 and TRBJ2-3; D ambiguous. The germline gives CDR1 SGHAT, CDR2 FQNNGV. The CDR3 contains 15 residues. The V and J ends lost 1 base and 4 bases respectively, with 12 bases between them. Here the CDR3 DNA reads TGTGCCAGCAGCTTAGTGTCTCTAGGCCCAGATACGCAGTATTTT. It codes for CASSLVSLGPDTQYF.

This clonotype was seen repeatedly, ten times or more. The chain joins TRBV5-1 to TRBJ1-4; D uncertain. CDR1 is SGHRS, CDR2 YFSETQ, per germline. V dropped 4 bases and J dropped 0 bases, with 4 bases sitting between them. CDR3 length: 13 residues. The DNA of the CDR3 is TGCGCCAGCAGCCCTGCAACTAATGAAAAACTGTTTTTT. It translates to CASSPATNEKLFF.

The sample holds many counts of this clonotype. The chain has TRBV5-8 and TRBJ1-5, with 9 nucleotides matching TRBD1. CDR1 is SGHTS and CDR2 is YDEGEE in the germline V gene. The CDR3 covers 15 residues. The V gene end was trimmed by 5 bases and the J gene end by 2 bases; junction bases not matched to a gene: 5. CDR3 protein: CASRIRTGGNQPQHF. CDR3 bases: TGTGCCAGCAGGATTAGGACAGGGGGCAATCAGCCCCAGCATTTT.

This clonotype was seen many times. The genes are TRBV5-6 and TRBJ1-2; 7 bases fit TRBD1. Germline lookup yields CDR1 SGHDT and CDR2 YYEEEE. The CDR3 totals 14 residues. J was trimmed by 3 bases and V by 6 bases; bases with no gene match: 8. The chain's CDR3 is CASTSYRGHYGYTF. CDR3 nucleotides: TGTGCCAGCACTTCCTACAGGGGACACTATGGCTACACCTTC.